This TCR delta chain was captured in a study of gamma-delta chains in newborns, infants, children. Study information: Microbial exposure reportedly drives polyclonal innate γδ T cell expansion after birth.

TCRdb re-called clones from the reads using CATT. This sample has roughly 10,000 delta-chain clones, with 22% found just once. The CDR3 covers 20 residues. Germline CDR1 reads TSWWSYY; CDR2 reads QGS. A word on this clone: Germline is not matched at one junction end, which may reflect a read error.

This chain uses TRDV1 with TRDJ1; no firm D call. Material: blood. This TCR was sampled from a child who was a newborn, infant or young child, either healthy, febrile or measles-vaccinated (not recorded which). CDR3 protein: CALGESHYDRAERNTDKLIF. DNA of the CDR3: TGTGCTCTTGGGGAGAGTCACTACGACCGTGCGGAGCGGAACACCGATAAGCTCATCTTT.